The 20 T cell receptor beta chains listed next were all sequenced from one sample in a study of OX40 agonist ivuxolimab in advanced cancers. TCRdb's copy holds only in-frame clones and misses some; the assay was immunoSEQ multiplex PCR. The sample contains some 98,000 clones, roughly nine tenths of which appear only once. The specimen was CD4+ or CD8+ T cells sorted from blood, collected in a trial of the OX40 agonist ivuxolimab. The receptors shown here come from an adult with an advanced solid tumor such as melanoma, head and neck, liver or kidney cancer.

The chain carries TRBV7-6 and TRBJ1-5; the match to TRBD1 covers 9 bases. This CDR3 contains 15 residues. The V and J ends lost 5 bases and 9 bases, in that order; junction bases with no gene match: 11. Germline loops: CDR1 SGHVS, CDR2 FNYEAQ. The CDR3 protein is CASSRGGGQGSPQHF. The CDR3 bases are TGTGCCAGCAGCCGAGGGGGGGGACAGGGATCGCCCCAGCATTTT.

This chain's CDR3 is CASSRTTGGSYEQYF. The CDR3 DNA sequence: TGTGCCAGCAGCCGAACCACAGGCGGCTCCTACGAGCAGTACTTC. The chain is built from TRBV7-9 and TRBJ2-7; tentatively, D is TRBD1 (5 bases). Germline CDR1 SEHNR, CDR2 FQNEAQ (reference sequence). Trimming removed 5 bases at V and 0 bases at J, with 14 bases between. This CDR3 spans 15 amino acids.

The rearrangement joins TRBV4-1 to TRBJ1-1; weak D call: TRBD1 (5 bases). V lost 0 bases to trimming and J lost 1 base, with 12 bases between them. CDR3 length: 16 amino acids. CDR1 and CDR2 (germline): MGHRA, YSYEKL. The CDR3 nucleotides read TGCGCCAGCAGCCAAGAAGCCCGGGGGGGGAACACTGAAGCTTTCTTT. It codes for CASSQEARGGNTEAFF.

The rearrangement uses TRBV6-5 and TRBJ2-5; no reliable D call. CDR3 size: 14 residues. The germline CDR1 and CDR2 sequences are MNHEY and SVGAGI. V lost 4 bases to trimming and J lost 1 base, with 10 bases between them. The CDR3: CASSSQILQETQYF. The CDR3 nucleotides are TGTGCCAGCAGTTCACAGATACTCCAAGAGACCCAGTACTTC.

This rearrangement joins TRBV2 to TRBJ2-7, with 10 bases lining up with TRBD2. Per the germline V gene, CDR1 is SNHLY and CDR2 is FYNNEI. Trimming took 5 bases from V and 5 from J; bases not matched to a gene: 3. The CDR3 spans 13 residues. CDR3: CASSLAGVDEQYF. CDR3 DNA sequence: TGTGCCAGCAGTCTAGCGGGAGTGGACGAGCAGTACTTC.

The chain recombines TRBV6-5 with TRBJ1-3; a weak D match, TRBD1 (6 bases). The V gene lost 0 bases and the J gene lost 2 bases, with 11 bases spanning the gap. The CDR3 runs 16 residues. From germline, CDR1 is MNHEY and CDR2 SVGAGI. DNA for the CDR3: TGTGCCAGCAGTTACTCGGCAAGGGGGACTGGAAACACCATATATTTT. This gives the protein CASSYSARGTGNTIYF.

The chain is built from TRBV4-2 and TRBJ1-1, with 10 nucleotides matching TRBD1. CDR3 length: 15 amino acids. Germline lookup yields CDR1 LGHNA and CDR2 YNFKEQ. V gave up 8 bases and J gave up 1 base; unmatched junction bases: 7. The CDR3, as DNA: TGTGCCAGCCGAGACAGGGGGCATTCGAACACTGAAGCTTTCTTT. This codes for CASRDRGHSNTEAFF.

The chain combines TRBV11-2 with TRBJ2-7, with TRBD2 matching over 8 bases. CDR3 length: 17 amino acids. Trimming cost V 1 base and J 0 bases; bases outside gene matches: 8. Germline V CDR1 and CDR2: SGHAT, FQNNGV. In DNA form, the CDR3 reads TGTGCCAGCAGCTTAGTTGGGGCGGGAGGCTACTCCTACGAGCAGTACTTC. Residues: CASSLVGAGGYSYEQYF.

This clone was picked up one time. This chain uses TRBV6-5 with TRBJ2-6, with D tentatively TRBD1 (6 bases). Trimming left V 7 bases short and J 2 bases short, with 12 bases between. Germline V gene sequence: CDR1 MNHEY, CDR2 SVGAGI. The CDR3 length is 15 residues. The CDR3 protein is CASTSRGTGANVLTF. DNA for the CDR3: TGTGCCAGCACCTCCAGGGGTACTGGGGCCAACGTCCTGACTTTC.

The chain combines TRBV6-6 with TRBJ1-5; D uncertain. The CDR3 spans 12 residues. Looked up from germline, CDR1 is MNHNY and CDR2 is SVGAGI (reference sequence). The germline V and J ends were trimmed by 9 bases and 9 bases, with 15 bases remaining between them. The CDR3 DNA sequence: TGTGCCAGTACACCGGGTCAGAGGCCCCAGCATTTT. This gives the protein CASTPGQRPQHF.

This chain joins TRBV2 and TRBJ2-1, with 13 bases identical to TRBD2. Germline V gene data show CDR1 as SNHLY and CDR2 as FYNNEI. V lost 7 bases and J lost 10; bases outside the gene matches: 7. This CDR3 contains 14 residues. CDR3 bases: TGTGCCAGCACTACGGGACTAGCGGGACAGGAGCAGTTCTTC. Translating it yields CASTTGLAGQEQFF. Based on the CDR3 plus reference TRBV2 and TRBJ2-1, the full variable domain is EPEVTQTPSHQVTQMGQEVILRCVPISNHLYFYWYRQILGQKVEFLVSFYNNEISEKSEIFDDQFSVERPDGSNFTLKIRSTKLEDSAMYFCASTTGLAGQEQFFGPGTRLTVL.

The chain has TRBV7-9 and TRBJ2-4; D possibly corresponds to TRBD2 (5 bases). V was shortened by 0 bases and J by 2 bases, with 11 bases between the two germline ends. The CDR3 length is 16 residues. The germline V gene encodes CDR1 SEHNR and CDR2 FQNEAQ (reference sequence). The CDR3 here is CASSLAWESTKNIQYF. The CDR3, as DNA: TGTGCCAGCAGCTTAGCTTGGGAGTCGACCAAAAACATTCAGTACTTC.

This sequence joins TRBV28 and TRBJ1-2, with D tentatively TRBD1 (5 bases). Germline V gives CDR1 MDHEN, CDR2 SYDVKM. Trimming pared 4 bases from V and 6 bases from J, leaving 15 bases between. The CDR3 extends over 14 amino acids. Here the CDR3 reads CASSSGTARHGYTF. The CDR3 coding sequence is TGTGCCAGCAGTTCCGGGACGGCAAGGCATGGCTACACCTTC.

The CDR3 nucleotides read TGCGCCAGCAGCTTGATCGGGGGAGCCGGGGAGCTGTTTTTT. Protein product: CASSLIGGAGELFF. This chain uses TRBV5-1 with TRBJ2-2; TRBD2 might be the D (6 bases). The germline V gene has CDR1 SGHRS and CDR2 YFSETQ. V was clipped by 1 base and J by 6 bases, with 10 bases between them. CDR3 size: 14 residues.

This rearrangement joins TRBV10-3 to TRBJ2-2; weak D call: TRBD2 (7 bases). Germline V gene sequence: CDR1 ENHRY, CDR2 SYGVKD. The CDR3 runs 16 residues. Trimming shortened V by 5 bases and J by 5 bases, and 18 bases separated the two germline ends. The CDR3 is CAISTRTRGGTGELFF. In DNA, the CDR3 is TGTGCCATCAGTACGAGGACTAGGGGGGGGACCGGGGAGCTGTTTTTT.

V and J are TRBV5-1 and TRBJ1-3; tentative D call: TRBD1 (5 bases). Germline V CDR1 and CDR2: SGHRS, YFSETQ. V lost 3 bases and J 0 bases, leaving 7 bases between the germline ends. The length of the CDR3 is 14 residues. CDR3 protein: CASSSTASGNTIYF. In DNA form, the CDR3 reads TGCGCCAGCAGCTCGACAGCCTCTGGAAACACCATATATTTT. Full variable domain (remainder filled in from reference TRBV5-1 and TRBJ1-3): KAGVTQTPRYLIKTRGQQVTLSCSPISGHRSVSWYQQTPGQGLQFLFEYFSETQRNKGNFPGRFSGRQFSNSRSEMNVSTLELGDSALYLCASSSTASGNTIYFGEGSWLTVV.

J is TRBJ2-1 and V is TRBV4-2; 8 bases align to TRBD2. Germline V gene sequence: CDR1 LGHNA, CDR2 YNFKEQ. The V and J ends lost 0 bases and 7 bases, in that order; junction bases with no gene match: 11. The CDR3 is 17 residues long. CDR3 DNA sequence: TGTGCCAGCAGCCAAGATCCGGGAGGGGAGGGTAGAAATGAGCAGTTCTTC. Translating it yields CASSQDPGGEGRNEQFF.

The V gene is TRBV7-9, the J gene TRBJ2-1; perhaps TRBD2 as D (5 bases). V lost 7 bases, J lost 4 bases, and 14 bases lay in between. CDR1 and CDR2 from the germline V gene are SEHNR and FQNEAQ (reference sequence). The CDR3 spans 14 residues. CDR3 nucleotides: TGTGCCAGCAAGGTGGGAGTGCCTTACAATGAGCAGTTCTTC. Its translation is CASKVGVPYNEQFF. Based on the CDR3 plus reference TRBV7-9 and TRBJ2-1, the full variable domain is DTGVSQNPRHKITKRGQNVTFRCDPISEHNRLYWYRQTLGQGPEFLTYFQNEAQLEKSRLLSDRFSAERPKGSFSTLEIQRTEQGDSAMYLCASKVGVPYNEQFFGPGTRLTVL.

The chain joins TRBV15 to TRBJ2-5; D gene ambiguous. Germline V gives CDR1 LNHNV, CDR2 YYDKDF (reference sequence). The CDR3 length is 9 residues. CDR3 nucleotides: TGTTTGACGTACGAGACCCAGTACTTC. Translation: CLTYETQYF.

This clone was recorded once. V gene TRBV20-1 combines with J gene TRBJ2-7; weak D call: TRBD2 (5 bases). The V end was cut by 1 base, the J end by 9 bases, with 7 bases between. Germline CDR1 DFQATT, CDR2 SNEGSKA (reference sequence). This CDR3 is 10 amino acids long. CDR3 amino acids: CSARVGRQYF. Written as DNA, the CDR3 is TGCAGTGCTAGAGTGGGGAGGCAGTACTTC.